One T cell receptor (beta chain) is described in this entry. This entry comes from a study of blood T cell repertoires in COVID-19. Trimming took 6 bases from V and 0 from J; bases not matched to a gene: 5. This CDR3 region has 14 residues. The germline V gene encodes CDR1 LNHNV and CDR2 YYDKDF (reference sequence). Generated by immunoSEQ multiplex PCR, the TCRdb table keeps only in-frame clones and is missing some. Found here are 250,000 or so clones, roughly 90% of them singletons; the top ten hold over 1.5%. The TCR was taken from a young man with active or convalescent COVID-19. The sample consisted of peripheral blood. The rearrangement links TRBV15 to TRBJ2-7; TRBD2 matches 7 bases. CDR3 sequence: CATSGGGSSYEQYF. Written as DNA, the CDR3 is TGTGCCACCAGTGGGGGAGGGAGCTCCTACGAGCAGTACTTC.